This TCR beta chain derives from a study of vaccination effects on CD4 cells after COVID-19 (dated by TCRdb to between 2020 and 2023). Some background on the complete study: Each participant got two doses of an mRNA SARS-CoV-2 vaccine, either BNT162b2 or mRNA-1273. SARS-CoV-2 spike-specific CD4+ TCR repertoires from before and after mRNA vaccination were compared in COVID-19 convalescent patients and in infection-naive vaccine recipients. Altogether, about 10 COVID-19 convalescent patients and a handful of SARS-CoV-2-naive healthy vaccine recipients made up the full study. The Oncomine TCR Beta short-read assay on an Illumina iSeq 100 was used to sequence cultures from other donors in the study. General conclusions and limits of the study: Both infection-induced and vaccine-induced clones contracted markedly at late post-vaccination timepoints, which is consistent with waning T cell responses. Only a small number of convalescent patients were included, and no early post-infection timepoints were available, which limited the study. Among healthy vaccine recipients, nearly all vaccine-induced clones were SARS-CoV-2 mono-reactive, and only 1 of 255 was cross-reactive with common cold coronaviruses.

Receptor amplification or capture employed the immunoSEQ multiplex PCR assay. DNA from the cultured and isolated CD4+ T cells underwent TCR beta CDR3 sequencing. The paper's data handling went like this. Non-productive TCR sequences were removed, reads were trimmed to the CDR3 region, and CDR3s of at least 7 amino acids were retained. Antigen-specific clonotypes were identified with the MANAFEST web app by comparing expansion in peptide wells against reference cultures. Positive clones required FDR<0.05 expansion versus reference and all other wells, odds ratio above 5, and frequency above 0.1% in two replicate wells. A clonotype was defined as cross-reactive if the clonotype was significantly expanded both in SARS-CoV-2 spike wells and in at least one common cold coronavirus spike condition. CDR3 similarity was assessed by Levenshtein distance with the stringdist R package, and unrooted trees were built with ape in R 3.6.1. TCRdb holds this immuneACCESS table with in-frame rearrangements only. Some clones are missing; in checked studies, unresolved V genes explain under half, and the rest has no known cause. The D gene and trimming were derived from the DNA, and the V and J assignments and clone size from that table. For this sample there are under 65,000 clones; around 86% appear just once. About 2.3% of the sample is taken by the ten largest.

About this clone itself: What this receptor recognizes is not known. The input lacks base qualities; no much larger clone sits a single base away.

In the ViraFEST assay, PBMC were stimulated with viral peptide pools, and TCR sequencing was then used to find antigen-specific CD4+ T cell clonotypes based on their expansion. After less than 13 days of culture, CD4+ T cells were isolated with the EasySep CD4+ T cell isolation kit. None of the healthy vaccine recipients had a prior SARS-CoV-2 infection, which was confirmed by nucleocapsid antibody tests that came back negative both before and after vaccination. Each well held over 1.5 million PBMC cultured in IMDM containing approximately 5% human AB serum, around 10 IU/ml IL-2 and gentamicin, along with roughly 10 ug/ml peptides. On days 3 and 7, half of the culture medium was replaced with fresh IL-2-containing medium. Unless noted otherwise, every peptide stimulation condition was cultured in triplicate wells. Using Ficoll-Paque Plus gradient centrifugation, PBMC were separated from whole blood and then either used fresh or cryopreserved at -140C. Overlapping peptide pools spanned the spike proteins of SARS-CoV-2 and the common cold coronaviruses HCoV-NL63, HCoV-OC43 and HCoV-229E. The QIAamp micro DNA kit was used to extract genomic DNA from the cultured CD4+ T cells.

The V end gives up 4 bases and the J end 4 bases, leaving 2 bases in the junction not matched to a gene. Via the germline V gene, CDR1 is SGHRS and CDR2 YFSETQ. The CDR3 has 14 amino acids, counting the end cysteine and phenylalanine. This entry keeps only the CDR3 DNA: 42 bases, framed from base 1. The V gene is TRBV5-1 and the J gene is TRBJ2-4; TRBD1 lines up with 10 middle nucleotides. This sequence originates from a human donor who received a COVID-19 vaccine. Sequenced here: CD4+ T cells from PBMCs cultured with HCoV-229E spike peptides, sampled before COVID-19 vaccination. The cell subset or site tag for this specimen amounts to: HCoV-229E spike overlapping peptide pool stimulation. The sequenced DNA is TGCGCCAGCAGCGGGACAGGGGAGAAAAACATTCAGTACTTC. Translated, this is CASSGTGEKNIQYF.